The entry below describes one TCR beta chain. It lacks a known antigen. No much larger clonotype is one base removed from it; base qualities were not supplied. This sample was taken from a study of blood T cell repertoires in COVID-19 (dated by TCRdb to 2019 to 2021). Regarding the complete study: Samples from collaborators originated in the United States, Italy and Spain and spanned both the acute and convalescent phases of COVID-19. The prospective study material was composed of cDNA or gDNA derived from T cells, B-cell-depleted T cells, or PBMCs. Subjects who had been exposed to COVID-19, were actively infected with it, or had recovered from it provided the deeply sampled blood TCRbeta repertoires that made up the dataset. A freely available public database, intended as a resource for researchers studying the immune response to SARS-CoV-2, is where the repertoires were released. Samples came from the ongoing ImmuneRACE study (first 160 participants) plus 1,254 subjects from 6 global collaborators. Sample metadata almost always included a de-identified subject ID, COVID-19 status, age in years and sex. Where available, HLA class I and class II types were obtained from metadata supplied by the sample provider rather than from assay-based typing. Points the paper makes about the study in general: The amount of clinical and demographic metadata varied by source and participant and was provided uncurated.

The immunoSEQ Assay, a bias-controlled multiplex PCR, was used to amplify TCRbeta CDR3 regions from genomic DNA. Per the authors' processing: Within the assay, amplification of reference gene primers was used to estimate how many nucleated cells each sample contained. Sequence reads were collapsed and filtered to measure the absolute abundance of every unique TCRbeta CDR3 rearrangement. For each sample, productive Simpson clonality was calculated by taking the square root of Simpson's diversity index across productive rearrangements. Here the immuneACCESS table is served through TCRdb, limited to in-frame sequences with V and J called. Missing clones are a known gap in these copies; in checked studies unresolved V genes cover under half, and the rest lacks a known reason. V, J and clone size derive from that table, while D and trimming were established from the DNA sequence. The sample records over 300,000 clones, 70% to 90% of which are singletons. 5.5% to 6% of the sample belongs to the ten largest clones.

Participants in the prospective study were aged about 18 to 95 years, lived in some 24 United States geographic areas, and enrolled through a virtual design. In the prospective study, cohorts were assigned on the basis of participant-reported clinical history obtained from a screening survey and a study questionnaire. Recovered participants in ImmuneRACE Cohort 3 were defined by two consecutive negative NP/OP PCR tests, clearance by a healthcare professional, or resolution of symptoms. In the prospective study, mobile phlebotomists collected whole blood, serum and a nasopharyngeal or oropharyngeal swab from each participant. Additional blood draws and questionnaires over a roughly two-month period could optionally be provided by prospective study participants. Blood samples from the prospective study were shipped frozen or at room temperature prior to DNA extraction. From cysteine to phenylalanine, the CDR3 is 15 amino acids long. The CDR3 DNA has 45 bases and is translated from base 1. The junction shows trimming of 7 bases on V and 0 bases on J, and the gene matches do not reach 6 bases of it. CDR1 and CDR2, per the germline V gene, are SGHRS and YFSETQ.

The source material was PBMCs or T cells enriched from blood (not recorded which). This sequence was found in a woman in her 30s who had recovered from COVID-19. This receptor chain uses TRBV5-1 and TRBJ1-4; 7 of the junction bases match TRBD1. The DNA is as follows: TGCGCCAGCGGCAGGGGGACAGCAACTAATGAAAAACTGTTTTTT. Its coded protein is CASGRGTATNEKLFF.